This T cell receptor beta chain originates from a study of T-cell reconstitution after alpha-beta-depleted transplantation in children. Unmatched junction bases numbered 12, after V lost 5 bases and J lost 8 bases. Germline assignment: CDR1 LGHDT and CDR2 YNNKEL (reference sequence). The CDR3 is 16 amino acids. This clonotype was recorded at least ten times. Preparing the TCRbeta library involved the use of unique molecular identifiers. MiXCR, run by TCRdb on the PCR reads, gives a single entry per CDR3 protein. The sample lists some 200,000 distinct CDR3 sequences; 14% to 15% were seen once. The sequence derives from a human donor who donated a stem cell graft to a child with acute lymphoblastic leukemia. Here the sequenced sample was PBMCs from the stem cell graft donor, taken from the stem cell graft. The V gene is TRBV3-1, the J gene TRBJ2-3; 11 bases line up with TRBD2. In DNA form, the CDR3 reads TGTGCCAGCAGCTATTCTTTGACTAGCGGGATAGGTACGCAGTATTTT. Its translation is CASSYSLTSGIGTQYF.